Following are 32 T cell receptor beta chains from one sample sequenced in a study of shared clonotypes between healthy human individuals. Profiled with immunoSEQ multiplex PCR; TCRdb holds only in-frame clones, not every one. This table has some 700,000 clones, 90% appearing once. Sample: memory CD8+ T cells from PBMCs. Subset noted: CD45RO+ cells pooled with CCR7-negative TemRA cells. These receptors were taken from a man aged 18 to 30 in good health. Some clones in this sample may be carry-over from other donors' samples.

This rearrangement joins TRBV14 to TRBJ1-3; D is unclear. Trimming took 4 bases from V and 1 from J, leaving 14 bases between them. From germline, CDR1 is SGHDN and CDR2 FVKESK. The CDR3 length is 16 residues. Here the CDR3 DNA reads TGTGCCAGCAGCCTGGGAAGCCCCCTGTCTGGAAACACCATATATTTT. It yields the protein CASSLGSPLSGNTIYF.

The gene calls are TRBV29-1 and TRBJ1-2; D uncertain. The ends were cut back, 5 bases at V and 3 bases at J, with 13 bases in the middle. From germline, CDR1 is SQVTM and CDR2 ANQGSEA. The CDR3 has 13 residues. DNA of the CDR3: TGCAGCGTTACACCGACCAGTGACTATGGCTACACCTTC. Translated, it gives CSVTPTSDYGYTF.

The V call is TRBV19, the J call TRBJ2-1; TRBD2 matches 9 bases. The CDR3 length is 14 residues. The junction had 5 bases not matched to a gene; V was cut back by 6 bases and J by 5 bases. Looked up from germline, CDR1 is LNHDA and CDR2 is SQIVND (reference sequence). CDR3: CASRSGRLDNEQFF. The CDR3 DNA sequence: TGTGCCAGTAGAAGCGGGAGGCTCGACAATGAGCAGTTCTTC. Looking up the rest from reference TRBV19 and TRBJ2-1 gives the full variable domain: DGGITQSPKYLFRKEGQNVTLSCEQNLNHDAMYWYRQDPGQGLRLIYYSQIVNDFQKGDIAEGYSVSREKKESFPLTVTSAQKNPTAFYLCASRSGRLDNEQFFGPGTRLTVL.

The rearrangement links TRBV6-5 to TRBJ2-5; D could derive from TRBD1 or TRBD2 (6 bases each). Germline CDR1 and CDR2: MNHEY and SVGAGI. This CDR3 region has 16 residues. V lost 0 bases, J lost 1 base, and 12 bases lay in between. The CDR3 DNA sequence: TGTGCCAGCAGTTACTCGAAGGAGGGGGGCCAAGAGACCCAGTACTTC. Translation gives CASSYSKEGGQETQYF.

The rearrangement joins TRBV27 to TRBJ1-3; the D is unclear. Germline V gene sequence: CDR1 MNHEY, CDR2 SMNVEV (reference sequence). V was pared by 4 bases and J by 2 bases, with 21 bases between. The CDR3 has 18 amino acids. The CDR3 loop reads CASSSLPLGRDPGNTIYF. The CDR3 region has the DNA TGTGCCAGCAGTTCATTACCCCTTGGACGTGACCCTGGAAACACCATATATTTT.

CDR3 nucleotide sequence: TGTGCCAGCAGCGTAGGTCTAAAGGGTTTCGCAGATACGCAGTATTTT. It yields the protein CASSVGLKGFADTQYF. The chain links TRBV9 to TRBJ2-3; D remains unclear. Trimming took 0 bases from V and 4 from J, leaving 15 bases between them. CDR1 is SGDLS, CDR2 YYNGEE, per germline. The CDR3 covers 16 residues. The whole variable domain, filled in from reference TRBV9 and TRBJ2-3, reads DSGVTQTPKHLITATGQRVTLRCSPRSGDLSVYWYQQSLDQGLQFLIQYYNGEERAKGNILERFSAQQFPDLHSELNLSSLELGDSALYFCASSVGLKGFADTQYFGPGTRLTVL.

CDR3 loop: CASSSHRGKNIQYF. The DNA of the CDR3 is TGTGCCAGCAGTTCACACAGGGGTAAAAACATTCAGTACTTC. This chain links TRBV28 with TRBJ2-4, with 7 bases that match TRBD1. After removal of 4 bases from V and 4 bases from J, the junction contained 4 bases not matched to a gene. The CDR3 totals 14 residues. CDR1 and CDR2 from the germline V gene are MDHEN and SYDVKM.

The CDR3 DNA follows: TGTGCCAGCAGTGAGTGGAAGGGGGGACCTCAGCATTTT. This translates into CASSEWKGGPQHF. The chain recombines TRBV25-1 with TRBJ1-5; TRBD1 is a possible D gene (6 bases). The CDR3 runs to 13 residues. Deletions cut 3 bases from V and 13 bases from J, with 16 bases between. Germline-derived CDR1 and CDR2 are MGHDK and SYGVNS.

The chain joins TRBV13 to TRBJ2-1; tentatively, D is TRBD2 (6 bases). Deletions cut 6 bases from V and 8 bases from J, with 20 bases between. The CDR3 is 15 amino acids. Germline CDR1 PRHDT, CDR2 FYEKMQ (reference sequence). CDR3 loop: CASSSREGGWDEQFF. The CDR3 DNA is TGTGCCAGCAGTTCCCGTGAAGGAGGGTGGGATGAGCAGTTCTTC. The whole variable domain, remainder taken from reference TRBV13 and TRBJ2-1, is AAGVIQSPRHLIKEKRETATLKCYPIPRHDTVYWYQQGPGQDPQFLISFYEKMQSDKGSIPDRFSAQQFSDYHSELNMSSLELGDSALYFCASSSREGGWDEQFFGPGTRLTVL.

This chain uses TRBV28 with TRBJ2-3, with 11 bases identical to TRBD2. V was pared by 5 bases and J by 3 bases, with 7 bases of the junction left unmatched. The CDR3 runs to 16 residues. The germline V gene encodes CDR1 MDHEN and CDR2 SYDVKM. The chain's CDR3 is CASSLPTSGTTDTQYF. The CDR3 nucleotides are TGTGCCAGCAGTCTACCGACTAGCGGGACGACAGATACGCAGTATTTT.

The rearrangement links TRBV4-3 to TRBJ2-2, with a possible D match to TRBD1 (5 bases). Trimming stripped 1 base from V and 4 bases from J, with 13 bases between. CDR1 and CDR2 (germline): LGHNA, YSLEER. The length of the CDR3 is 16 residues. CDR3 in amino acids: CASSQVYDRGTGELFF. CDR3 bases: TGCGCCAGCAGCCAAGTGTATGACAGAGGCACCGGGGAGCTGTTTTTT.

The chain joins TRBV27 to TRBJ2-1, with a tentative D call TRBD1 (5 bases). Germline CDR1 is MNHEY and CDR2 is SMNVEV (reference sequence). The CDR3 length is 14 residues. V shed 4 bases and J shed 12 bases, with 19 bases lying between them. This CDR3 is CASSSSTDPMWQFF. CDR3 DNA sequence: TGTGCCAGCAGTTCGTCGACAGACCCAATGTGGCAGTTCTTC.

CDR3: CASSARGAYEQYF. CDR3 DNA sequence: TGTGCCAGCAGCGCCCGGGGGGCCTACGAGCAGTACTTC. The chain employs TRBV7-6 and TRBJ2-7, with 7 bases that match TRBD2. Germline V gene data show CDR1 as SGHVS and CDR2 as FNYEAQ. The CDR3 covers 13 residues. J was trimmed by 2 bases and V by 5 bases; bases with no gene match: 3.

The gene calls are TRBV9 and TRBJ1-2; a possible D gene is TRBD1 (6 bases). The germline V and J ends were trimmed by 1 base and 8 bases, with 21 bases remaining between them. Germline CDR1 and CDR2: SGDLS and YYNGEE. CDR3 length equals 16 residues. Here the CDR3 reads CASSVPLAGESGGYTF. The CDR3 DNA reads as TGTGCCAGCAGCGTACCGCTGGCAGGGGAATCGGGGGGCTACACCTTC.

To note about this clone: Different DNA sequences within this sample yield the same CDR3. V is TRBV9 and J is TRBJ1-4, with D possibly TRBD1 on 5 matching bases. V was shortened by 0 bases and J by 7 bases, with 10 bases between the two germline ends. Germline CDR1 is SGDLS and CDR2 is YYNGEE. This CDR3 has 14 residues. The CDR3 reads CASSVGGGSEKLFF. The CDR3 nucleotides read TGTGCCAGCAGCGTAGGCGGGGGAAGTGAAAAACTGTTTTTT. Supplemented by reference TRBV9 and TRBJ1-4, the full variable domain reads DSGVTQTPKHLITATGQRVTLRCSPRSGDLSVYWYQQSLDQGLQFLIQYYNGEERAKGNILERFSAQQFPDLHSELNLSSLELGDSALYFCASSVGGGSEKLFFGSGTQLSVL.

The chain couples TRBV7-6 to TRBJ2-7; D is uncertain. CDR3 length: 12 residues. The germline V gene has CDR1 SGHVS and CDR2 FNYEAQ. The germline V and J ends were trimmed by 4 bases and 6 bases, with 10 bases remaining between them. The DNA for the CDR3 is TGTGCCAGCAGCTCTAACTCGGCCGAGCAGTACTTC. Amino acid sequence: CASSSNSAEQYF.

This chain connects TRBV27 to TRBJ2-7; maybe TRBD2 (5 bases). The CDR3 runs to 14 residues. The V and J ends lost 7 bases and 2 bases respectively, with 15 bases between them. In germline, CDR1 is MNHEY, CDR2 SMNVEV (reference sequence). CDR3 DNA sequence: TGTGCCAGCAACTCTCGCGGGTTCCCCTACGAGCAGTACTTC. This translates into CASNSRGFPYEQYF.

This chain uses TRBV5-1 with TRBJ1-4; perhaps TRBD1 as D (5 bases). V dropped 1 base and J dropped 0 bases, with 7 bases sitting between them. Germline values: CDR1 SGHRS, CDR2 YFSETQ. The CDR3 is 15 residues long. The CDR3: CASSLTGATNEKLFF. The CDR3 nucleotides are TGCGCCAGCAGCTTGACAGGTGCAACTAATGAAAAACTGTTTTTT.

The J gene is TRBJ2-1, the V gene TRBV5-1; D tentatively fits TRBD1 or TRBD2 (5 bases each). This CDR3 has 15 residues. Germline V gene lookup returns CDR1 SGHRS and CDR2 YFSETQ. Trimming removed 0 bases at V and 2 bases at J, with 9 bases between. DNA for the CDR3: TGCGCCAGCAGCTTGGCCGGGGACGCCTACAATGAGCAGTTCTTC. Its protein is CASSLAGDAYNEQFF.

This clone was observed once. The chain employs TRBV5-6 and TRBJ2-1; no firm D call. Trimming removed 2 bases from V and 7 bases from J, with 16 bases in between. The CDR3 spans 15 residues. Germline assignment: CDR1 SGHDT and CDR2 YYEEEE. The CDR3: CASSFGRRWGNEQFF. The CDR3 nucleotides read TGTGCCAGCAGCTTTGGTCGCCGGTGGGGAAATGAGCAGTTCTTC. The full variable domain, with the rest looked up from reference TRBV5-6 and TRBJ2-1, is DAGVTQSPTHLIKTRGQQVTLRCSPKSGHDTVSWYQQALGQGPQFIFQYYEEEERQRGNFPDRFSGHQFPNYSSELNVNALLLGDSALYLCASSFGRRWGNEQFFGPGTRLTVL.

The J gene is TRBJ2-1, the V gene TRBV27, with no clear D. Trimming removed 3 bases from V and 9 bases from J, with 9 bases in between. This CDR3 spans 12 amino acids. Germline V gene sequence: CDR1 MNHEY, CDR2 SMNVEV (reference sequence). The DNA of the CDR3 is TGTGCCAGCAGTTTTGGTACGGGTGAGCAGTTCTTC. Translated, it gives CASSFGTGEQFF.

The chain has TRBV6-6 and TRBJ2-1, with a weak D call TRBD1 (5 bases). Germline CDR1 reads MNHNY; CDR2 reads SVGAGI (reference sequence). The V end lost 6 bases, the J end lost 4 bases, and 16 bases lay between the germline ends. The CDR3 runs 15 residues. The CDR3 protein is CASSRGFSGYNEQFF. The CDR3 DNA sequence: TGTGCCAGCAGCCGTGGCTTCTCAGGGTACAATGAGCAGTTCTTC.

The chain is built from TRBV11-2 and TRBJ2-2, with 12 bases matching TRBD2. Germline V gives CDR1 SGHAT, CDR2 FQNNGV. This CDR3 region has 17 residues. The V gene end was trimmed by 2 bases and the J gene end by 3 bases; junction bases not matched to a gene: 4. CDR3 in DNA: TGTGCCAGCAGCTTACGACTAGCGGGAGTTGACACCGGGGAGCTGTTTTTT. It codes for CASSLRLAGVDTGELFF.

This clone was observed many times. The CDR3 DNA reads TGTGCCAGCAGCGCGGGCTCCCTTCCCGGGGAGCTGTTTTTT. This gives the protein CASSAGSLPGELFF. The V and J genes are TRBV9 and TRBJ2-2; D is ambiguous. Between the trimmed V and J ends, which lost 3 bases and 6 bases, there was a span of 12 bases. In germline, CDR1 is SGDLS, CDR2 YYNGEE. CDR3 length: 14 amino acids.

This clone was detected once. The chain links TRBV9 to TRBJ2-1, with TRBD2 matching 7 bases. CDR1 and CDR2 from the germline V gene are SGDLS and YYNGEE. The CDR3 sequence is 17 residues long. Losses at the gene ends were 0 bases for V and 6 bases for J; bases not matched to a gene: 12. The CDR3: CASSVVGRSGAPNEQFF. As DNA, the CDR3 is TGTGCCAGCAGCGTAGTAGGTCGGAGCGGGGCACCCAATGAGCAGTTCTTC.

V is TRBV7-9 and J is TRBJ2-3, with D unresolved. Germline CDR1 reads SEHNR; CDR2 reads FQNEAQ (reference sequence). The ends were cut back, 7 bases at V and 6 bases at J, with 17 bases in the middle. The CDR3 spans 14 residues. This CDR3 is CASTLDVAQDTQYF. CDR3 sequence (DNA): TGTGCCAGCACCCTAGATGTGGCCCAGGATACGCAGTATTTT.

The chain is built from TRBV5-1 and TRBJ2-3; 8 bases are shared with TRBD1. With 2 bases clipped from V and 3 bases from J, the junction kept 8 bases outside the gene matches. Looked up from germline, CDR1 is SGHRS and CDR2 is YFSETQ. The CDR3 is 16 amino acids. CDR3 nucleotides: TGCGCCAGCAGCTTTCAGGGGGCGGTTAGGACAGATACGCAGTATTTT. Its protein is CASSFQGAVRTDTQYF.

V and J are TRBV27 and TRBJ2-2; 11 nucleotides align to TRBD1. Trimming took 5 bases from V and 7 from J; bases not matched to a gene: 6. The CDR3 totals 15 residues. The germline V gene has CDR1 MNHEY and CDR2 SMNVEV (reference sequence). The CDR3 region has the DNA TGTGCCAGCAGTGGGGACAGGGGGTATAACGGGGAGCTGTTTTTT. This codes for CASSGDRGYNGELFF.

This clone was observed at least ten times. This chain links TRBV5-5 with TRBJ1-5; D remains ambiguous. V lost 0 bases, J lost 3 bases, and 7 bases lay in between. The CDR3 contains 14 residues. Germline V gives CDR1 SGHKS, CDR2 YYEKEE (reference sequence). CDR3 residues: CASSLDFLNQPQHF. DNA of the CDR3: TGTGCCAGCAGCTTGGATTTTCTCAATCAGCCCCAGCATTTT.

V usage is TRBV7-3 and J usage is TRBJ2-1; D perhaps matches TRBD2 (6 bases). The CDR3 extends over 18 amino acids. V gave up 0 bases and J gave up 0 bases, with 15 bases separating them. CDR1 and CDR2 (germline): SGHTA, FQGTGA. CDR3 DNA sequence: TGTGCCAGCAGCTTAACGGGGGGTAGCGCGAGCTCCTACAATGAGCAGTTCTTC. It is translated as CASSLTGGSASSYNEQFF.

The rearrangement links TRBV11-2 to TRBJ2-1; D may be TRBD1 or TRBD2 (5 bases each). The CDR3 extends over 11 amino acids. The V gene's germline CDR1 is SGHAT and CDR2 FQNNGV. Between the trimmed V and J ends, which lost 6 bases and 7 bases, there was a span of 7 bases. The CDR3 sequence is CASRGVNEQFF. The DNA for the CDR3 is TGTGCCAGCAGGGGGGTGAATGAGCAGTTCTTC.

This clone has only one observation. The rearrangement uses TRBV6-5 and TRBJ1-1; the D is unclear. Germline V gene data show CDR1 as MNHEY and CDR2 as SVGAGI. This CDR3 spans 13 amino acids. V dropped 5 bases and J dropped 1 base, with 8 bases sitting between them. The CDR3 DNA sequence: TGTGCCAGCAGTCCCACCGAGAACACTGAAGCTTTCTTT. Translated: CASSPTENTEAFF.